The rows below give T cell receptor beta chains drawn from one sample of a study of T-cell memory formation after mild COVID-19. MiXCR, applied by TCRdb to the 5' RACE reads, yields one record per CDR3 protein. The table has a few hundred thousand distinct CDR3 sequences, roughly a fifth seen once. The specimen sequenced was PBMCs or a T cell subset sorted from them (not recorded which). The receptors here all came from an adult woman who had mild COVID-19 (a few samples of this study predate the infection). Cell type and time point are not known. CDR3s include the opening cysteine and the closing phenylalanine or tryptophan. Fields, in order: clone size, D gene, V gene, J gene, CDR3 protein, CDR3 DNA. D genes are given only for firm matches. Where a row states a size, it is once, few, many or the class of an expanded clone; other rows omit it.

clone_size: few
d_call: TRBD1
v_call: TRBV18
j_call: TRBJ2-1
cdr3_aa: CASSEGQGAPGLYNEQFF
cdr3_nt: TGTGCCAGCTCAGAAGGACAGGGGGCGCCGGGCCTATACAATGAGCAGTTCTTC

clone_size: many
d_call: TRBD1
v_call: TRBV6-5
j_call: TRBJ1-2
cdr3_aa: CASRDREAGYGYTF
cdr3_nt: TGTGCCAGCAGGGACAGGGAGGCGGGCTATGGCTACACCTTC

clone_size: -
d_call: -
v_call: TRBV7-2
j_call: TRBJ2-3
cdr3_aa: CASSFLKDTQYF
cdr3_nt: TGTGCCAGCAGCTTTTTGAAAGATACGCAGTATTTT

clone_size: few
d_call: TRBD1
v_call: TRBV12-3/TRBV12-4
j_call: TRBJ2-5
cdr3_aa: CASSPGTGYGETQYF
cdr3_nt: TGTGCCAGCAGTCCCGGGACAGGGTACGGAGAGACCCAGTACTTC

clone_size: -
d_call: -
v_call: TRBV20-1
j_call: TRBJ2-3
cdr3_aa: CSGTGRADTQYF
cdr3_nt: TGCAGTGGGACAGGGAGGGCAGATACGCAGTATTTT

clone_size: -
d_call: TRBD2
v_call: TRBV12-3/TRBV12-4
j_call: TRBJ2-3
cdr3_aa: CASSLIAGTTSTDTQYF
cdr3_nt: TGTGCCAGCTCCCTAATAGCGGGGACTACTAGCACAGATACGCAGTATTTT

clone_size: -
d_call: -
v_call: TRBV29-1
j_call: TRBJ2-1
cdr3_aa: CSQGAGGPNEQFF
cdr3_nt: TGCAGCCAGGGGGCGGGAGGGCCCAATGAGCAGTTCTTC

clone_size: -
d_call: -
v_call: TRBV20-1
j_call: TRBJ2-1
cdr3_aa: CSASTTGRYNEQFF
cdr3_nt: TGCAGTGCTAGCACGACAGGGAGGTACAATGAGCAGTTCTTC

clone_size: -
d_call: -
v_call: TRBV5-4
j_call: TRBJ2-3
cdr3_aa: CASSEGNIADTQYF
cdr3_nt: TGTGCCAGCAGCGAGGGGAATATTGCAGATACGCAGTATTTT

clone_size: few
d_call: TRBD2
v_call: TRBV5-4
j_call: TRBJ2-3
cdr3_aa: CASGGGGGTDTQYF
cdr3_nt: TGTGCCAGCGGGGGCGGGGGGGGCACAGATACGCAGTATTTT

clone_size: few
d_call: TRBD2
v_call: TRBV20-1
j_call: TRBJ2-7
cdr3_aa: CSARDRLAGGFFREQYF
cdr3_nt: TGCAGTGCTAGAGATCGGCTAGCGGGGGGATTTTTTAGGGAGCAGTACTTC

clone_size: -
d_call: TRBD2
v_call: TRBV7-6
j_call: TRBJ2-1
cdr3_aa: CASSFGRGRGNEQFF
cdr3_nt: TGTGCCAGCAGCTTCGGTCGCGGGAGGGGGAATGAGCAGTTCTTC

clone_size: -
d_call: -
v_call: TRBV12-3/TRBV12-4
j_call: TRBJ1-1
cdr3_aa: CASSWGVLNTEAFF
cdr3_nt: TGTGCCAGCAGTTGGGGGGTCCTGAACACTGAAGCTTTCTTT

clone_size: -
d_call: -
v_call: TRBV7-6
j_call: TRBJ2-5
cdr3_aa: CASSFPGHPQETQYF
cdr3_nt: TGTGCCAGCAGCTTTCCGGGACACCCTCAAGAGACCCAGTACTTC

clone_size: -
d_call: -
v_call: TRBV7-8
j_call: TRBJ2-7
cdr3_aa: CASSPHRIGGNSYEQYF
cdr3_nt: TGTGCCAGCAGCCCCCACCGGATCGGCGGCAACTCCTACGAGCAGTACTTC

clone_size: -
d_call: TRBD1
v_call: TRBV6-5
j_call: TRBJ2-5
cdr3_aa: CASSYVTGKQETQYF
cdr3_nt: TGTGCCAGCAGTTACGTGACAGGGAAGCAAGAGACCCAGTACTTC

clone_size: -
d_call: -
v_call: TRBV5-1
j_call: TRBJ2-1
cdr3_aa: CASSPSGVGEQFF
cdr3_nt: TGCGCCAGCAGCCCGTCCGGGGTCGGTGAGCAGTTCTTC

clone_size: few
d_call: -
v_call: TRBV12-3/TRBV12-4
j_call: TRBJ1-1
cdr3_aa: CASSPSTGSTEAFF
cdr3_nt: TGTGCCAGCAGTCCCTCGACAGGAAGCACTGAAGCTTTCTTT

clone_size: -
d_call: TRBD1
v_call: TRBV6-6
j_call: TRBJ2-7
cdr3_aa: CASSYPPGTGYEQYF
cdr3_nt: TGTGCCAGCAGTTACCCTCCCGGGACAGGGTACGAGCAGTACTTC

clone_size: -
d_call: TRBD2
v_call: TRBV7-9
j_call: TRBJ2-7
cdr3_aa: CASSLGLAGGADEQYF
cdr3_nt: TGTGCCAGCAGCCTTGGACTAGCGGGAGGGGCTGACGAGCAGTACTTC

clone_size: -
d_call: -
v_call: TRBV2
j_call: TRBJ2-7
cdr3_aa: CASSDQVAGGEQYF
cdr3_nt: TGTGCCAGCAGTGATCAGGTAGCTGGGGGCGAGCAGTACTTC

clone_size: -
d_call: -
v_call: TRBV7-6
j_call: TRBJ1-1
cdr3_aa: CASSLDEGMGTEAFF
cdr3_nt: TGTGCCAGCAGCTTAGACGAGGGAATGGGCACTGAAGCTTTCTTT

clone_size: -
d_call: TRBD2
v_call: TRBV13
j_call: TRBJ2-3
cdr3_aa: CASSDGTSGSPNTQYF
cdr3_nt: TGTGCCAGCAGCGACGGGACTAGCGGGAGCCCCAATACGCAGTATTTT

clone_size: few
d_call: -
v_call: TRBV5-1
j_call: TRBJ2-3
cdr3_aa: CASSLRPTADTQYF
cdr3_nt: TGCGCCAGCAGCTTGCGCCCCACTGCAGATACGCAGTATTTT

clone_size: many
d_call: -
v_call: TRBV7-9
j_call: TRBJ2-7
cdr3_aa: CASSLYSPYEQYF
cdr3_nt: TGTGCCAGCAGCTTATACAGCCCATACGAGCAGTACTTC

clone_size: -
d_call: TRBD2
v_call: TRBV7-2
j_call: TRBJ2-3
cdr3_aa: CATRETAGADTQYF
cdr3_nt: TGTGCCACCAGGGAAACAGCGGGAGCGGATACGCAGTATTTT

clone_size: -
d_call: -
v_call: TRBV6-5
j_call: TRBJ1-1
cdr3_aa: CASSYQVRGIAFF
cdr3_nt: TGTGCCAGCAGTTACCAGGTTCGAGGGATAGCTTTCTTT

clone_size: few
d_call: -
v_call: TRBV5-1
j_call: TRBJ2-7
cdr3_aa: CASSMEGGSFTYEQYF
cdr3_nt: TGCGCCAGCAGCATGGAAGGGGGAAGTTTCACCTACGAGCAGTACTTC

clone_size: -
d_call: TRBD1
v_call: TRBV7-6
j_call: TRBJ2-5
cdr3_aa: CASAGTVQETQYF
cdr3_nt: TGTGCCAGCGCCGGGACAGTTCAAGAGACCCAGTACTTC

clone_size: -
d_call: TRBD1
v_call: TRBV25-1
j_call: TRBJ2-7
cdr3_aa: CASGTGQGVWGQYF
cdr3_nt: TGTGCCAGCGGGACGGGACAGGGGGTCTGGGGGCAGTACTTC

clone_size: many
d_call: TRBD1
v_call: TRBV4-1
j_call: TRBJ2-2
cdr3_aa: CASSPTGALANTGELFF
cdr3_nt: TGCGCCAGCAGCCCGACAGGGGCTCTCGCGAACACCGGGGAGCTGTTTTTT

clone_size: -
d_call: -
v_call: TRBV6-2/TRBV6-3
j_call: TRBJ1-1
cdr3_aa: CASSRLDSLPNTEAFF
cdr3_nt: TGTGCCAGCAGCCGACTTGACAGCCTCCCTAACACTGAAGCTTTCTTT

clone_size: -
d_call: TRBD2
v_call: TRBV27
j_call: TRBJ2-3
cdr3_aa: CASSDLRLAGATDTQYF
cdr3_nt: TGTGCCAGCAGTGACCTCCGACTAGCGGGGGCCACAGATACGCAGTATTTT

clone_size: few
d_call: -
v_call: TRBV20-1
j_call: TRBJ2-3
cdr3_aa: CSASPMTDTQYF
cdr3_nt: TGCAGTGCTAGTCCCATGACAGATACGCAGTATTTT

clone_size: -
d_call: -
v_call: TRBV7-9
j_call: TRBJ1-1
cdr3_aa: CASLGGPGNTEAFF
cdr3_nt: TGTGCCAGCCTCGGGGGCCCGGGGAACACTGAAGCTTTCTTT

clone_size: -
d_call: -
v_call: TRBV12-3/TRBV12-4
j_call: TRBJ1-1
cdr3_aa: CASSLVTGQWGAFF
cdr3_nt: TGTGCCAGCAGTTTAGTCACCGGACAATGGGGGGCTTTCTTT

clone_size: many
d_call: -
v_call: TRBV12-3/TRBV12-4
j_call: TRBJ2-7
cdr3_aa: CASSLEGSFGEQYF
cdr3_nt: TGTGCCAGCAGTTTAGAGGGGAGTTTTGGTGAGCAGTACTTC

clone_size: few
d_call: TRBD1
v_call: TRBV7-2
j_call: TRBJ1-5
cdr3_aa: CASSLNGQGQPQHF
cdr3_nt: TGTGCCAGCAGCTTAAATGGACAGGGTCAGCCCCAGCATTTT

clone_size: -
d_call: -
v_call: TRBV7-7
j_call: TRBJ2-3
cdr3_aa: CASSATSWGDTQYF
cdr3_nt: TGTGCTAGCAGCGCAACTAGTTGGGGAGATACGCAGTATTTT

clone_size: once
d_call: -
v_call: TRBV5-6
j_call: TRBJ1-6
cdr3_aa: CASSLGRARGNSPLHF
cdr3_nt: TGTGCCAGCAGCTTGGGGCGCGCACGGGGTAATTCACCCCTCCACTTT

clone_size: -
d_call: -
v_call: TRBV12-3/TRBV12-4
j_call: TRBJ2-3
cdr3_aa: CASSLTRGLTDTQYF
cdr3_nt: TGTGCCAGCAGTTTAACCAGGGGCCTCACAGATACGCAGTATTTT

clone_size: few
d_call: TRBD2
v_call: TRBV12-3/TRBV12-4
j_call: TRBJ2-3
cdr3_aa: CASSPGLAGPSTDTQYF
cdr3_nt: TGTGCCAGCAGCCCTGGACTAGCGGGCCCTAGCACAGATACGCAGTATTTT

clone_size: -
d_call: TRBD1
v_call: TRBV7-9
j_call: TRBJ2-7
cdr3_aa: CASSEVGQDYEQYF
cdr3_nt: TGTGCCAGCAGCGAAGTGGGACAGGACTACGAGCAGTACTTC

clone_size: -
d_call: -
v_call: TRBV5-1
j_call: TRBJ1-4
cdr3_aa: CASSQYGATNEKLFF
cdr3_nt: TGCGCCAGCAGTCAATACGGAGCAACTAATGAAAAACTGTTTTTT

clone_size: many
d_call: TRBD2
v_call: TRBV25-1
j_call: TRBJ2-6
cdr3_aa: CASSGGLAGGKGANVLTF
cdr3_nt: TGTGCCAGCAGTGGGGGACTAGCGGGAGGGAAAGGGGCCAACGTCCTGACTTTC

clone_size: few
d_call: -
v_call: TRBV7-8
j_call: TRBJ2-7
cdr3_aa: CASSHSSYEQYF
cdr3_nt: TGTGCCAGCAGCCATTCCTCCTACGAGCAGTACTTC

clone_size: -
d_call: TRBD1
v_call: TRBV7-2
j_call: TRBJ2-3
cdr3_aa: CASSLARGLGTDTQYF
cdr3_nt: TGTGCCAGCAGCTTAGCCAGGGGGTTAGGGACAGATACGCAGTATTTT

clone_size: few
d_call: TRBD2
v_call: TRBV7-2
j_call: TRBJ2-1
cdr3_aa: CASSPWTSDEQFF
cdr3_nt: TGTGCCAGCAGCCCTTGGACTAGCGATGAGCAGTTCTTC

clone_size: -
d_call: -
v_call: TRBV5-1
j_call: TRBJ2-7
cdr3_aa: CASSLEVWEHPYEQYF
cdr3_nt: TGCGCCAGCAGCTTGGAGGTTTGGGAGCACCCCTACGAGCAGTACTTC

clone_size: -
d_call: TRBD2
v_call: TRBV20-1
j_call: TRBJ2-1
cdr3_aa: CSAYSGRVYNEQFF
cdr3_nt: TGCAGTGCTTATAGCGGGAGAGTTTACAATGAGCAGTTCTTC

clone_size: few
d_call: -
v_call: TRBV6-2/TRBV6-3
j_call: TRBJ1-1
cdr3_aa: CASSNNRRNTEAFF
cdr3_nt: TGTGCCAGCAGTAATAACAGGCGGAACACTGAAGCTTTCTTT